The 20 T cell receptor beta chains presented below share a single source sample, sequenced in a study of blood T cell repertoires in COVID-19. The repertoire was sequenced with immunoSEQ multiplex PCR; TCRdb's copy has only in-frame clones and lacks some. Here the sample spans over 150,000 clones, about 83% being singletons. The sequenced material came from peripheral blood. All receptors derive from a woman in her sixties with COVID-19, enrolled during active disease.

The chain uses TRBV18 and TRBJ1-2; 9 nucleotides agree with TRBD1. The CDR3 length is 16 residues. Trimming took 4 bases from V and 0 from J; bases not matched to a gene: 6. Germline CDR1 reads KGHSH; CDR2 reads LQKENI. The CDR3 spells CASSQSQGAPNYGYTF. In DNA, the CDR3 is TGTGCCAGCTCACAGTCACAGGGGGCGCCTAACTATGGCTACACCTTC.

V gene TRBV14 combines with J gene TRBJ2-1; possibly TRBD1 for D (5 bases). This CDR3 has 16 amino acids. The ends were cut back, 3 bases at V and 3 bases at J, with 15 bases in the middle. From germline, CDR1 is SGHDN and CDR2 FVKESK. The CDR3, as DNA: TGTGCCAGCAGCCACATACAGGTGGCCGTCTACAATGAGCAGTTCTTC. Amino acids: CASSHIQVAVYNEQFF.

Comments on this clone: Other DNA sequences of this sample code for an identical CDR3. The chain has TRBV19 and TRBJ2-2; 7 bases are a match to TRBD2. The CDR3 consists of 15 residues. V lost 5 bases and J lost 4; bases outside the gene matches: 7. Germline lookup yields CDR1 LNHDA and CDR2 SQIVND (reference sequence). CDR3 coding DNA: TGTGCCAGTAGTTATAGCGGGTCGGGCACCGGGGAGCTGTTTTTT. Translated, it gives CASSYSGSGTGELFF.

The J gene is TRBJ2-5, the V gene TRBV5-4; D unclear. The CDR3 is 12 amino acids. Germline-derived CDR1 and CDR2 are SGHNT and YYREEE (reference sequence). Trimming took 4 bases from V and 4 from J, leaving 8 bases between them. CDR3 coding DNA: TGTGCCAGCAGCACACCACGAGAGACCCAGTACTTC. This translates into CASSTPRETQYF. Full variable domain (remainder filled in from reference TRBV5-4 and TRBJ2-5): ETGVTQSPTHLIKTRGQQVTLRCSSQSGHNTVSWYQQALGQGPQFIFQYYREEENGRGNFPPRFSGLQFPNYSSELNVNALELDDSALYLCASSTPRETQYFGPGTRLLVL.

The V and J genes are TRBV27 and TRBJ1-4; 7 bases align to TRBD1. Germline loops: CDR1 MNHEY, CDR2 SMNVEV (reference sequence). Germline trimming cut 4 bases from V and 7 bases from J; bases unmatched to any gene: 9. The CDR3 loop spans 15 amino acids. The CDR3, as DNA: TGTGCCAGCAGTTCGACCGACAGGGCTTTTGAAAAACTGTTTTTT. Translated: CASSSTDRAFEKLFF.

As to this clone: The junction shows a germline mismatch at one end, possibly a read error. The chain employs TRBV7-2 and TRBJ2-3, with 10 bases lining up with TRBD2. The CDR3 totals 15 residues. CDR1 is SGHTA and CDR2 is FQGNSA in the germline V gene. DNA for the CDR3: TGTGCCAGCAGCCTAGCGGGAGCCCGCACAGATACGCAGTATTTT. This encodes CASSLAGARTDTQYF.

This clone has only one observation. The chain links TRBV27 to TRBJ2-1; D is perhaps TRBD2 (6 bases). Deletions cut 0 bases from V and 8 bases from J, with 14 bases between. Germline V gives CDR1 MNHEY, CDR2 SMNVEV (reference sequence). CDR3 length: 15 amino acids. CDR3 in amino acids: CASSLSRGKGDEQFF. In DNA, the CDR3 is TGTGCCAGCAGTTTATCCCGCGGGAAAGGCGATGAGCAGTTCTTC.

V usage is TRBV2 and J usage is TRBJ1-4; no definite D call. The V end was cut by 2 bases, the J end by 6 bases, with 4 bases between. The CDR3 length is 12 residues. The V gene's germline CDR1 is SNHLY and CDR2 FYNNEI. The CDR3, as DNA: TGTGCCAGCAGTGAAAGAGATGAAAAACTGTTTTTT. It yields the protein CASSERDEKLFF.

This rearrangement joins TRBV14 to TRBJ2-1, with 10 positions matching TRBD1. The CDR3 is 16 residues long. Germline trimming cut 3 bases from V and 6 bases from J; bases unmatched to any gene: 8. Germline V gene sequence: CDR1 SGHDN, CDR2 FVKESK. The chain's CDR3 is CASSQGQGLPSNEQFF. The CDR3, as DNA: TGTGCCAGCAGCCAGGGACAGGGGTTACCTTCCAATGAGCAGTTCTTC.

The chain is built from TRBV7-9 and TRBJ1-3, with D unclear. V dropped 3 bases and J dropped 0 bases, with 12 bases sitting between them. This CDR3 is built from 16 residues. From germline, CDR1 is SEHNR and CDR2 FQNEAQ (reference sequence). This CDR3 is CASSLYSRNSGNTIYF. CDR3 nucleotides: TGTGCCAGCAGCTTGTACAGCCGTAACTCTGGAAACACCATATATTTT.

CDR3 amino acids: CASSIDSLNTGELFF. CDR3 DNA sequence: TGCGCCAGCAGCATAGACAGCTTGAACACCGGGGAGCTGTTTTTT. J is TRBJ2-2 and V is TRBV5-1, with D possibly being TRBD1 (5 bases). Trimming took 4 bases from V and 1 from J, leaving 11 bases between them. Germline values: CDR1 SGHRS, CDR2 YFSETQ. CDR3 length: 15 amino acids.

This chain links TRBV19 with TRBJ2-7; 11 nucleotides agree with TRBD2. The germline gives CDR1 LNHDA, CDR2 SQIVND (reference sequence). The CDR3 runs to 15 residues. Trimming took 4 bases from V and 1 from J; bases not matched to a gene: 3. The CDR3 region has the DNA TGTGCCAGTAGTAGAGGGACTAGCGGATCCTACGAGCAGTACTTC. Amino acids: CASSRGTSGSYEQYF.

V is TRBV10-2 and J is TRBJ2-2; 7 bases are shared with TRBD2. Unmatched junction bases numbered 6, after V lost 4 bases and J lost 4 bases. From germline, CDR1 is WSHSY and CDR2 SAAADI. The CDR3 contains 15 residues. The CDR3 DNA is TGCGCCAGCAGTGTTGCGGGAGTTGGCACCGGGGAGCTGTTTTTT. This gives the protein CASSVAGVGTGELFF.

This clone was counted ten times or more. The chain links TRBV29-1 to TRBJ1-1, with D maybe TRBD1 (6 bases). Trimming removed 4 bases at V and 1 base at J, with 19 bases between. CDR3 length: 16 amino acids. Looked up from germline, CDR1 is SQVTM and CDR2 is ANQGSEA. The CDR3 DNA reads as TGCAGCGTTGTTGGGGGCCCCCGCAACCAGAACACTGAAGCTTTCTTT. This codes for CSVVGGPRNQNTEAFF.

This chain uses TRBV6-1 with TRBJ1-5; D gene ambiguous. The CDR3 contains 14 residues. CDR1 and CDR2 from the germline V gene are MNHNS and SASEGT. The ends were cut back, 6 bases at V and 0 bases at J, with 9 bases in the middle. The CDR3 nucleotides read TGTGCCAGCAGGCCCAACAATAGCAATCAGCCCCAGCATTTT. Its translation: CASRPNNSNQPQHF.

V is TRBV5-1 and J is TRBJ1-1, with D perhaps matching TRBD1 (5 bases). The germline V gene has CDR1 SGHRS and CDR2 YFSETQ. This CDR3 spans 15 amino acids. V was cut by 0 bases and J by 1 base, with 10 bases left in between. The CDR3, as DNA: TGCGCCAGCAGCTTGGCAGTTGACAGGAACACTGAAGCTTTCTTT. Residues: CASSLAVDRNTEAFF.

The genes are TRBV10-3 and TRBJ1-5; D might be TRBD1 (6 bases). Germline assignment: CDR1 ENHRY and CDR2 SYGVKD. Trimming took 10 bases from V and 7 from J, leaving 17 bases between them. This CDR3 region has 13 residues. The chain's CDR3 is CATRWDTGQPQHF. As DNA, the CDR3 is TGTGCCACCCGGTGGGACACTGGGCAGCCCCAGCATTTT.

CDR3: CASSGSGNNSPLHF. In DNA, the CDR3 is TGTGCCAGCAGTGGGTCCGGTAATAATTCACCCCTCCACTTT. The chain uses TRBV2 and TRBJ1-6, with no clear D. V dropped 4 bases and J dropped 5 bases, with 9 bases sitting between them. This CDR3 is built from 14 residues. Germline CDR1 SNHLY, CDR2 FYNNEI.

This clone was seen a few times. The gene calls are TRBV7-3 and TRBJ2-1; weak D call: TRBD1 (6 bases). CDR3 length equals 14 residues. V dropped 0 bases and J dropped 15 bases, with 18 bases sitting between them. CDR1 is SGHTA, CDR2 FQGTGA, per germline. Here the CDR3 reads CASSLTGSQGLLFF. DNA of the CDR3: TGTGCCAGCAGCTTAACAGGGTCACAGGGTTTGTTGTTCTTC.

The chain carries TRBV28 and TRBJ2-7; D call uncertain. The CDR3 has 12 amino acids. The V and J ends lost 7 bases and 4 bases respectively, with 11 bases between them. Germline V CDR1 and CDR2: MDHEN, SYDVKM. The CDR3 is CASTSRGYEQYF. The DNA for the CDR3 is TGTGCCAGCACTTCTAGAGGTTACGAGCAGTACTTC.